The 14 T cell receptor beta chains below were found in one sample sequenced in a study of cytomegalovirus exposure and HLA in healthy donors. Produced via immunoSEQ multiplex PCR; TCRdb's table is partial and in-frame only. The sample yields 50,000 or so clones, 91% seen once. The specimen sequenced was PBMCs. The receptors shown here come from a woman aged 30 to 39 in good health and CMV-seronegative.

V is TRBV5-6 and J is TRBJ1-1; weak D call: TRBD1 (5 bases). Germline values: CDR1 SGHDT, CDR2 YYEEEE. Trimming took off 4 bases at V and 5 bases at J, with 12 bases between the two ends. The CDR3 sequence is 13 residues long. The CDR3 nucleotides are TGTGCCAGCAGCCCACCGGGGGATACTGAAGCTTTCTTT. Translated: CASSPPGDTEAFF.

This rearrangement joins TRBV7-9 to TRBJ2-1; 13 bases are a match to TRBD2. The germline CDR1 and CDR2 sequences are SEHNR and FQNEAQ (reference sequence). V lost 4 bases and J lost 5; bases outside the gene matches: 5. The CDR3 consists of 16 residues. The CDR3 bases are TGTGCCAGCAGCTACGGACTAGCGGGAGCGGACAATGAGCAGTTCTTC. Its translation: CASSYGLAGADNEQFF.

The chain carries TRBV18 and TRBJ1-2; D may be TRBD1 (5 bases). The CDR3 runs to 14 residues. The germline CDR1 and CDR2 sequences are KGHSH and LQKENI. The V end lost 2 bases, the J end lost 5 bases, and 12 bases lay between the germline ends. The CDR3 loop reads CASSPVEGEYGYTF. CDR3 nucleotide sequence: TGTGCCAGCTCACCAGTCGAAGGGGAATATGGCTACACCTTC.

This chain uses TRBV11-2 with TRBJ2-1; 8 nucleotides agree with TRBD2. CDR3 length: 15 amino acids. V was pared by 3 bases and J by 7 bases, with 8 bases of the junction left unmatched. CDR1 is SGHAT and CDR2 is FQNNGV in the germline V gene. As DNA, the CDR3 is TGTGCCAGCAGCTTCTTCGGGAGGGCTAGTAATGAGCAGTTCTTC. It encodes CASSFFGRASNEQFF.

The chain links TRBV30 to TRBJ2-7, with TRBD2 matching over 9 bases. Germline CDR1 reads GTSNPN; CDR2 reads SVGIG (reference sequence). This CDR3 region has 13 residues. J was trimmed by 2 bases and V by 4 bases; bases with no gene match: 3. The CDR3 region is CAWILAGTYEQYF. CDR3 DNA sequence: TGTGCCTGGATTCTAGCGGGGACCTACGAGCAGTACTTC.

This rearrangement joins TRBV27 to TRBJ2-5; D may be TRBD2 (6 bases). Germline-derived CDR1 and CDR2 are MNHEY and SMNVEV (reference sequence). CDR3 length: 13 amino acids. Trimming took 2 bases from V and 5 from J, leaving 9 bases between them. The CDR3 DNA is TGTGCCAGCAGTTTAGCGGCGGGGGAGACCCAGTACTTC. Translating it yields CASSLAAGETQYF.

This clone was recorded a few times. The V and J genes are TRBV5-1 and TRBJ2-7, with D possibly matching TRBD2 (5 bases). Germline assignment: CDR1 SGHRS and CDR2 YFSETQ. Trimming removed 4 bases from V and 2 bases from J, with 10 bases in between. CDR3 length: 13 residues. The CDR3 loop is CASSPDLPYEQYF. The CDR3 DNA is TGCGCCAGCAGCCCGGACTTACCCTACGAGCAGTACTTC.

The chain carries TRBV11-1 and TRBJ2-1, with 12 bases aligning to TRBD2. This CDR3 contains 15 residues. Germline loops: CDR1 SGHAT, CDR2 FQDESV (reference sequence). V was pared by 5 bases and J by 7 bases, with 6 bases of the junction left unmatched. The CDR3 region is CASSDLAGGANEQFF. The CDR3 nucleotides are TGTGCCAGCAGCGACCTAGCGGGAGGGGCGAATGAGCAGTTCTTC.

The chain employs TRBV15 and TRBJ2-1; a possible D gene is TRBD2 (5 bases). Trimming took off 0 bases at V and 7 bases at J, with 10 bases between the two ends. Germline assignment: CDR1 LNHNV and CDR2 YYDKDF (reference sequence). The CDR3 is 14 residues long. The CDR3 protein is CATSRDVRVNEQFF. The CDR3 bases are TGTGCCACCAGCAGAGATGTGCGGGTGAATGAGCAGTTCTTC.

The chain links TRBV18 to TRBJ2-5, with D maybe TRBD2 (6 bases). V was pared by 8 bases and J by 1 base, with 11 bases between. The CDR3 contains 13 residues. CDR1 is KGHSH and CDR2 is LQKENI in the germline V gene. CDR3: CASVRGLQETQYF. The CDR3 DNA sequence: TGTGCCAGCGTCCGGGGACTCCAAGAGACCCAGTACTTC.

This chain links TRBV30 with TRBJ2-3; possibly TRBD1 for D (8 bases). The CDR3 contains 14 residues. V lost 2 bases to trimming and J lost 4 bases, with 13 bases between them. Germline V gene lookup returns CDR1 GTSNPN and CDR2 SVGIG (reference sequence). The CDR3 nucleotides are TGTGCCTGGAGTCGTACAGGGGGGGCAGATACGCAGTATTTT. Translated, it gives CAWSRTGGADTQYF.

This chain links TRBV6-1 with TRBJ2-2; 9 nucleotides line up with TRBD2. The V gene's germline CDR1 is MNHNS and CDR2 SASEGT. There are 15 residues in the CDR3. V was pared by 4 bases and J by 6 bases, with 6 bases of the junction left unmatched. This chain's CDR3 is CASSAAGGLPGELFF. CDR3 sequence (DNA): TGTGCCAGCAGTGCCGCGGGAGGGCTCCCCGGGGAGCTGTTTTTT.

This rearrangement joins TRBV5-1 to TRBJ1-5; D is perhaps TRBD1 (5 bases). V lost 1 base and J lost 4, with 9 bases in between. The CDR3 totals 14 residues. Germline V gives CDR1 SGHRS, CDR2 YFSETQ. The CDR3 is CASSLRGTNQPQHF. The CDR3 DNA reads as TGCGCCAGCAGCTTGCGGGGGACTAATCAGCCCCAGCATTTT.

The V call is TRBV7-9, the J call TRBJ2-5; D possibly corresponds to TRBD2 (5 bases). The CDR3 loop spans 14 amino acids. Trimming pared 2 bases from V and 5 bases from J, leaving 12 bases between. CDR1 and CDR2 (germline): SEHNR, FQNEAQ (reference sequence). The CDR3 DNA is TGTGCCAGCAGCTTAAGCGGTCCACGGGAGACCCAGTACTTC. Translation gives CASSLSGPRETQYF.